These T cell receptor beta chains were read from a single sample in a study of blood T cell repertoires in COVID-19. Sequencing used immunoSEQ multiplex PCR; TCRdb keeps in-frame clones, though not all of them. The table records about 170,000 clones, approximately 84% of them present only once. Sequencing input: peripheral blood. These TCRs come from a woman older than 75 with COVID-19, enrolled during active disease. The CDR3 runs from the conserved cysteine through the conserved F or W. The D gene is left open where the match is weak. Some rows have no size entry. The others give once, few or many, or a class for an expanded clone.

abundance	v_gene	j_gene	d_gene	CDR3nt	CDR3aa
-	TRBV28	TRBJ2-5	-	TGTGCCAGCAGTAGAACTACAGGGTACCAAGAGACCCAGTACTTC	CASSRTTGYQETQYF
-	TRBV28	TRBJ2-7	-	TGTGCCAGCAGTCCGACCGGACTAAAAACCTACGAGCAGTACTTC	CASSPTGLKTYEQYF
-	TRBV3-1/TRBV3-2	TRBJ1-4	-	TGTGCCAGCAGCCAAGATGGAGCAGCTTTTGTAAAACTGTTTTTT	CASSQDGAAFVKLFF
-	TRBV5-1	TRBJ2-6	-	TGCGCCAGCAGCTTATACGGGGACACTGGGGCCAACGTCCTGACTTTC	CASSLYGDTGANVLTF
-	TRBV24-1	TRBJ1-2	-	TGTGCCACCAGTGATTTGTGGACAGAATATGGCTACACCTTC	CATSDLWTEYGYTF
-	TRBV5-4	TRBJ2-5	TRBD1	TGTGCCAGCAGCCCCGACAGGGGTCTAGCCCAAGAGACCCAGTACTTC	CASSPDRGLAQETQYF
-	TRBV3-1/TRBV3-2	TRBJ2-3	TRBD2	TGTGCCAGCAGCCTTGGACTAGCGGGGAGCACAGATACGCAGTATTTT	CASSLGLAGSTDTQYF
-	TRBV2	TRBJ2-5	-	TGTGCCAGCGCCAGTATACAGGGAGCGGAGACCCAGTACTTC	CASASIQGAETQYF
-	TRBV19	TRBJ2-3	TRBD2	TGTGCCAGTAGTATAGATTTGAAAGGGCTAGCGGGAGAGGGAGATACGCAGTATTTT	CASSIDLKGLAGEGDTQYF
-	TRBV19	TRBJ1-2	-	TGTGCCAGTAGTCCCCTAAGCGGGTATGGCTACACCTTC	CASSPLSGYGYTF
-	TRBV6-1	TRBJ2-7	-	TGTGCCAGCGAAAACCCGGGGGTCTACGAGCAGTACTTC	CASENPGVYEQYF
-	TRBV19	TRBJ1-1	-	TGTGCCAGTAGTATAAAAAGGGGCACTGAAGCTTTCTTT	CASSIKRGTEAFF
-	TRBV7-3	TRBJ2-3	TRBD2	TGTGCCAGCAGCTTTGGAGCGGGGCCCACAGATACGCAGTATTTT	CASSFGAGPTDTQYF
-	TRBV6-2/TRBV6-3	TRBJ2-5	TRBD2	TGTGCCAGCAGTTACCTCGGGACTAGCGGCCGACAGACCCAGTACTTC	CASSYLGTSGRQTQYF
once	TRBV5-6	TRBJ2-3	TRBD2	TGTGCCAGCAGCGCTAGCGGGAGATCAGTATTAGATACGCAGTATTTT	CASSASGRSVLDTQYF
-	TRBV9	TRBJ2-7	-	TGTGCCAGCAGCGATAATAGCTACGACGAGCAGTACTTC	CASSDNSYDEQYF
few	TRBV28	TRBJ1-4	-	TGTGCCAGCAGTTTACGGGTAACCCGGGAACTGTTTTTT	CASSLRVTRELFF
-	TRBV7-3	TRBJ2-2	TRBD1	TGTGCCACCGGGACAGCAGCCGGGGAGCTGTTTTTT	CATGTAAGELFF
-	TRBV7-2	TRBJ2-3	-	TGTGCCAGCAGCTTAATCGGGGGAACAGATACGCAGTATTTT	CASSLIGGTDTQYF
-	TRBV5-4	TRBJ2-3	TRBD2	TGTGCCAGCAGCTTACGACTAGCGGGAGACACAGATACGCAGTATTTT	CASSLRLAGDTDTQYF
-	TRBV3-1/TRBV3-2	TRBJ1-5	TRBD1	TGTGCCAGCAGCCAAAGAGGGACAGGTGGAAATCAGCCCCAGCATTTT	CASSQRGTGGNQPQHF
-	TRBV7-3	TRBJ2-3	-	TGTGCCAGCAGCTTAACGGTTAGCGCAAGCACAGATACGCAGTATTTT	CASSLTVSASTDTQYF
-	TRBV27	TRBJ2-7	-	TGTGCCAGCAGTTCGCACCTCCCTGGCCAGCAGTACTTC	CASSSHLPGQQYF
-	TRBV10-3	TRBJ2-7	TRBD1	TGTGCCATCAGTAAAGCCCGGACAGGAGGATTAGTCGAGCAGTACTTC	CAISKARTGGLVEQYF
few	TRBV19	TRBJ1-2	-	TGTGCCAGTAGTCGTGGAGCTAACTATGGCTACACCTTC	CASSRGANYGYTF
-	TRBV27	TRBJ1-2	TRBD1	TGTGCCAGCAGTTCTCTTAGGACAGGGTTGAATACCTATGGCTACACCTTC	CASSSLRTGLNTYGYTF
-	TRBV19	TRBJ1-2	-	TGTGCCAGTAGCCGACAGGAGACCTATGGCTACACCTTC	CASSRQETYGYTF
-	TRBV29-1	TRBJ1-2	TRBD1	TGCAGCGGTGGGGACAGGGGGCCCTATGGCTACACCTTC	CSGGDRGPYGYTF
-	TRBV2	TRBJ1-2	-	TGTGCCAGCAGTGACCAGAACTATGGCTACACCTTC	CASSDQNYGYTF
-	TRBV5-4	TRBJ2-3	-	TGTGCCAGCAGCATCCTAGTGCCAGATACGCAGTATTTT	CASSILVPDTQYF
-	TRBV5-1	TRBJ2-7	-	TGCGCCAGCAGCTTGGACGTCAGCTCCTACGAGCAGTACTTC	CASSLDVSSYEQYF
once	TRBV27	TRBJ2-2	TRBD1	TGTGCCAGCAGTTACCGGACAGGAGCGAACACCGGGGAGCTGTTTTTT	CASSYRTGANTGELFF
-	TRBV15	TRBJ1-2	-	TGTGCCACCAGCAGAGAAGAGGGTCTACCTAACTATGGCTACACCTTC	CATSREEGLPNYGYTF
-	TRBV10-3	TRBJ2-7	-	TGTGCCATCAGTGACCCCCAGGGGCTCGGGTCCTACGAGCAGTACTTC	CAISDPQGLGSYEQYF
-	TRBV7-9	TRBJ1-2	TRBD1	TGTGCCAGCAGCCCGGGACAGTACTATGGCTACACCTTC	CASSPGQYYGYTF